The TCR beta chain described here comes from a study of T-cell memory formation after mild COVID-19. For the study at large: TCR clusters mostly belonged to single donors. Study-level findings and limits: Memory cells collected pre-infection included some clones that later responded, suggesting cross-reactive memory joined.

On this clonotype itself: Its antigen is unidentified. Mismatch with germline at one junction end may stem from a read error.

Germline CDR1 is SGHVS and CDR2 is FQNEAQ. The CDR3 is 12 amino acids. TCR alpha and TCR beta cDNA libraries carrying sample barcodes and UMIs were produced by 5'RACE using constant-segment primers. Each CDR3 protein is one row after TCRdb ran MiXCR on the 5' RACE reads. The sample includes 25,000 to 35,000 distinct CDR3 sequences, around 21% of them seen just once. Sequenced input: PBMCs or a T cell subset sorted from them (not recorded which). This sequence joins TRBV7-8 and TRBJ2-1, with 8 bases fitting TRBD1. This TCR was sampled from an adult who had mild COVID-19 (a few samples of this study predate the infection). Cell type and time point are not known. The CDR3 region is CDSSTTGQGLFF. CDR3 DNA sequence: TGTGACAGCAGCACAACAGGACAGGGTCTGTTCTTC.